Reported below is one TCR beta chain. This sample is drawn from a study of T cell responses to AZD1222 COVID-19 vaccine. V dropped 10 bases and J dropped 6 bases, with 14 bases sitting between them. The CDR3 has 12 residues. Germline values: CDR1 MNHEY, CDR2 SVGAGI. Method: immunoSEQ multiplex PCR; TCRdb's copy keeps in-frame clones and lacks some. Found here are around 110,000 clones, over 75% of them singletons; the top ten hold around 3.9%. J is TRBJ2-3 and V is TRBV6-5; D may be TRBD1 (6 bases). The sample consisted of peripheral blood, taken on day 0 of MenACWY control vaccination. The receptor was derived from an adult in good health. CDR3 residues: CATGTPGDTQYF. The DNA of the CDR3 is TGTGCCACCGGGACACCTGGGGATACGCAGTATTTT.